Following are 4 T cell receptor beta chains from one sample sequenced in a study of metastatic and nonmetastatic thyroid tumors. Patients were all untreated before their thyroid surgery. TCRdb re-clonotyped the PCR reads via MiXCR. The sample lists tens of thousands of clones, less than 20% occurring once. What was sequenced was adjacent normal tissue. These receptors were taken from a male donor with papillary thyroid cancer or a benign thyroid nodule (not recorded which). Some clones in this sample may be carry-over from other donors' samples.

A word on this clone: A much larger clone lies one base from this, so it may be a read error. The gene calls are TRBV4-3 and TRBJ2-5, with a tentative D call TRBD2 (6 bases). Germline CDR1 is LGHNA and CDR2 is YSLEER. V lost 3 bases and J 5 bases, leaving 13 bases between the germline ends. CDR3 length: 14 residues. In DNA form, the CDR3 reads TGCGCCAGCAGCCATGGACGGAGGGCGGAGACCCAGTACTTC. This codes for CASSHGRRAETQYF.

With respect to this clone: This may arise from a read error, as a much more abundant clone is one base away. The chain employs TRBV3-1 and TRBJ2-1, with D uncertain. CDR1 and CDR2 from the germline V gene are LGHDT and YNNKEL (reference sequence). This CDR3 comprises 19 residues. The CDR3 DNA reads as TGTGCCAGCAGCCAAGTTAAAGAGAGGTTATATCGTTCCTACAGTGAGCAGTTCTTC. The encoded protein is CASSQVKERLYRSYSEQFF.

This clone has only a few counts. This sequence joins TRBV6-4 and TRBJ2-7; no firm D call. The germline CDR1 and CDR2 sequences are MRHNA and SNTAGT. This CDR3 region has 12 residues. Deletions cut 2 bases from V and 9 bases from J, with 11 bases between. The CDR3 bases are TGTGCCAGCAGTGACAGGTCCGTTAGGCAGTACTTC. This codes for CASSDRSVRQYF.

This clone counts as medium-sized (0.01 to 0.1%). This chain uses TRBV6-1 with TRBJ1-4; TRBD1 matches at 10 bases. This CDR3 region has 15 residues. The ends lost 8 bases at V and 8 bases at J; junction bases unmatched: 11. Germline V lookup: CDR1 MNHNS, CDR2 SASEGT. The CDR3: CASGRGGTGDEKLFF. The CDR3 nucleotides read TGTGCCAGCGGACGTGGGGGGACAGGGGACGAAAAACTGTTTTTT.